Each of the 29 T cell receptor beta chains below was sequenced from the same sample in a study of blood T cell repertoires in COVID-19. Here immunoSEQ multiplex PCR was the method, and the copy in TCRdb shows in-frame clones only, minus some. The sample has 90,000 to 120,000 clones, 75% to 90% seen once. Sequences were obtained from peripheral blood. The origin of the receptors is an elderly woman with acute or convalescent COVID-19.

The rearrangement joins TRBV18 to TRBJ2-1, with TRBD1 matching 9 bases. The length of the CDR3 is 15 residues. Trimming took 3 bases from V and 6 from J; bases not matched to a gene: 6. CDR1 and CDR2 (germline): KGHSH, LQKENI. CDR3 DNA: TGTGCCAGCTCACCCGGACAGGGGATGAGCAATGAGCAGTTCTTC. Protein sequence: CASSPGQGMSNEQFF.

The chain links TRBV9 to TRBJ1-3, with D possibly matching TRBD1 (5 bases). Trimming left V 2 bases short and J 0 bases short, with 12 bases between. The CDR3 is 16 residues long. Germline V lookup: CDR1 SGDLS, CDR2 YYNGEE. The CDR3 nucleotides are TGTGCCAGCAGCGTCGGGGACTCCAGCTCTGGAAACACCATATATTTT. It specifies CASSVGDSSSGNTIYF.

This chain connects TRBV15 to TRBJ2-2, with TRBD1 matching 8 bases. Germline CDR1 and CDR2: LNHNV and YYDKDF (reference sequence). V lost 5 bases and J lost 2; bases outside the gene matches: 10. This CDR3 has 17 residues. CDR3 protein: CATSPRAGGGNTGELFF. CDR3 DNA sequence: TGTGCCACCAGCCCTCGAGCAGGGGGCGGAAACACCGGGGAGCTGTTTTTT.

The CDR3, as DNA: TGTGCCAGCAGCCACAACCGACAGATCTCTGGAAACACCATATATTTT. This encodes CASSHNRQISGNTIYF. J is TRBJ1-3 and V is TRBV3-1 (or the pseudogene TRBV3-2); possibly TRBD1 for D (5 bases). Trimming shortened V by 3 bases and J by 0 bases, and 12 bases separated the two germline ends. The CDR3 length is 16 residues. Germline assignment: CDR1 LGHDT and CDR2 YNNKEL (reference sequence).

This clone was seen more than once but under ten times. This chain links TRBV4-1 with TRBJ1-5, with D perhaps TRBD1 (5 bases). CDR3 length: 18 residues. V dropped 0 bases and J dropped 0 bases, with 15 bases sitting between them. Germline CDR1 is MGHRA and CDR2 is YSYEKL. The CDR3 is CASSQDPTPGNSNQPQHF. DNA of the CDR3: TGCGCCAGCAGCCAAGATCCAACGCCAGGGAATAGCAATCAGCCCCAGCATTTT.

This clone is a singleton in its sample. The chain is built from TRBV7-2 and TRBJ1-1; 7 positions agree with TRBD1. V gave up 1 base and J gave up 6 bases; unmatched junction bases: 5. Per the germline V gene, CDR1 is SGHTA and CDR2 is FQGNSA. There are 14 residues in the CDR3. The CDR3 nucleotides are TGTGCCAGCAGCTTAGATACAGGGGCCCCTGAAGCTTTCTTT. Its protein product is CASSLDTGAPEAFF.

In nucleotides, the CDR3 is TGTGCCAGCAGCCAAGATCACGACAGGGTATGGGATCAGCCCCAGCATTTT. It translates to CASSQDHDRVWDQPQHF. The chain uses TRBV14 and TRBJ1-5, with 7 bases identical to TRBD1. Per germline, CDR1 SGHDN and CDR2 FVKESK. CDR3 length: 17 residues. V trimming: 0 bases; J trimming: 5 bases; junction bases outside the gene matches: 10.

The gene calls are TRBV15 and TRBJ2-5, with 8 nucleotides matching TRBD1. Per the germline V gene, CDR1 is LNHNV and CDR2 is YYDKDF (reference sequence). The CDR3 covers 15 residues. The V segment lost 1 base and the J segment 5 bases; nucleotides outside the gene matches: 6. The CDR3 region is CATSRAPGGAETQYF. CDR3 DNA: TGTGCCACCAGCAGAGCTCCAGGGGGCGCGGAGACCCAGTACTTC.

The CDR3 loop reads CASSQETGQGQNYGYTF. CDR3 DNA: TGCGCCAGCAGCCAAGAGACAGGACAGGGGCAAAACTATGGCTACACCTTC. The J gene is TRBJ1-2, the V gene TRBV4-1, with 9 bases identical to TRBD1. This CDR3 is 17 amino acids long. Trimming took 0 bases from V and 2 from J; bases not matched to a gene: 7. CDR1 and CDR2 (germline): MGHRA, YSYEKL.

The chain is built from TRBV27 and TRBJ2-7, with TRBD1 matching 10 bases. CDR1 MNHEY and CDR2 SMNVEV come from the germline V gene (reference sequence). Trimming removed 5 bases from V and 6 bases from J; junction bases left unmatched: 10. This CDR3 has 15 residues. Written as DNA, the CDR3 is TGTGCCAGCAGTACCGATCGGGACAGGGGCGGCGAGCAGTACTTC. Its translation is CASSTDRDRGGEQYF.

The gene calls are TRBV15 and TRBJ2-3, with 8 bases lining up with TRBD1. CDR3 length: 14 amino acids. With V trimmed by 5 bases and J by 6 bases, 7 bases remained unmatched. Looked up from germline, CDR1 is LNHNV and CDR2 is YYDKDF (reference sequence). The CDR3 sequence is CATSEPGGGDTQYF. CDR3 nucleotides: TGTGCCACCAGCGAGCCAGGGGGCGGGGATACGCAGTATTTT.

The rearrangement uses TRBV7-9 and TRBJ2-7, with 8 bases fitting TRBD1. Germline V gives CDR1 SEHNR, CDR2 FQNEAQ (reference sequence). The CDR3 spans 17 residues. With V trimmed by 0 bases and J by 2 bases, 9 bases remained unmatched. The CDR3 DNA follows: TGTGCCAGCAGCTTAGCGAGACCCGGGACAGGAACCTACGAGCAGTACTTC. Protein product: CASSLARPGTGTYEQYF.

The genes are TRBV9 and TRBJ2-7; D is possibly TRBD2 (5 bases). Looked up from germline, CDR1 is SGDLS and CDR2 is YYNGEE. The CDR3 extends over 14 amino acids. Trimming stripped 0 bases from V and 3 bases from J, with 10 bases between. CDR3 sequence (DNA): TGTGCCAGCAGCGTAGCTGGACTCGGCTACGAGCAGTACTTC. Protein: CASSVAGLGYEQYF.

The CDR3 sequence: CASTGGTYNSPLHF. As DNA, the CDR3 is TGTGCCAGTACCGGGGGTACCTATAATTCACCCCTCCACTTT. The chain couples TRBV19 to TRBJ1-6; perhaps TRBD1 as D (5 bases). The length of the CDR3 is 14 residues. Looked up from germline, CDR1 is LNHDA and CDR2 is SQIVND (reference sequence). The V gene lost 7 bases and the J gene lost 2 bases, with 9 bases spanning the gap. Full variable domain (outside the CDR3, taken from reference TRBV19 and TRBJ1-6): DGGITQSPKYLFRKEGQNVTLSCEQNLNHDAMYWYRQDPGQGLRLIYYSQIVNDFQKGDIAEGYSVSREKKESFPLTVTSAQKNPTAFYLCASTGGTYNSPLHFGNGTRLTVT.

V usage is TRBV10-2 and J usage is TRBJ1-6; D call uncertain. The CDR3 sequence is 13 residues long. V was shortened by 3 bases and J by 3 bases, with 3 bases between the two germline ends. Germline loops: CDR1 WSHSY, CDR2 SAAADI. The CDR3 region has the DNA TGCGCCAGCAGTGATATCTATAATTCACCCCTCCACTTT. Protein: CASSDIYNSPLHF.

The chain carries TRBV4-1 and TRBJ2-7; TRBD2 matches at 9 bases. The trim removed 5 bases at V and 2 bases at J, leaving 16 bases unmatched. CDR3 size: 18 residues. Germline V CDR1 and CDR2: MGHRA, YSYEKL. In nucleotides, the CDR3 is TGCGCCAGCAGCGCAGGGCTTAGGCAGCGGGGGGTACCCTACGAGCAGTACTTC. It codes for CASSAGLRQRGVPYEQYF.

This clone occurred once. The gene calls are TRBV12-3 or TRBV12-4 and TRBJ2-2; unclear D gene. V was shortened by 1 base and J by 8 bases, with 8 bases between the two germline ends. The CDR3 length is 13 residues. CDR3 amino acids: CASSLVPLGELFF. The CDR3 DNA reads TGTGCCAGCAGTTTAGTTCCTTTGGGGGAGCTGTTTTTT.

This clone came up a few times. This chain links TRBV10-1 with TRBJ1-2; no definite D call. Germline CDR1 is WNHNN and CDR2 is SYGVQD (reference sequence). V shed 3 bases and J shed 3 bases, with 8 bases lying between them. This CDR3 comprises 13 residues. CDR3 in amino acids: CASSEQLDYGYTF. Written as DNA, the CDR3 is TGCGCCAGCAGTGAACAGTTGGACTATGGCTACACCTTC.

Comment on this clone: This specimen includes other DNA sequences encoding the same CDR3. The V and J genes are TRBV18 and TRBJ2-5; possibly TRBD2 for D (5 bases). The germline V gene has CDR1 KGHSH and CDR2 LQKENI. The CDR3 loop spans 15 amino acids. V lost 3 bases and J 5 bases, leaving 16 bases between the germline ends. The CDR3 spells CASSPSWTGGETQYF. In nucleotides, the CDR3 is TGTGCCAGCTCACCCTCGTGGACGGGCGGGGAGACCCAGTACTTC.

The chain carries TRBV25-1 and TRBJ1-6; 8 bases are a match to TRBD1. This CDR3 spans 14 amino acids. Trimming at V came to 4 bases and at J to 15 bases, leaving 11 bases not matched to a gene. Germline V lookup: CDR1 MGHDK, CDR2 SYGVNS. Written as DNA, the CDR3 is TGTGCCAGCAGTGTCACCTTACAGGGGGGCAACCTCCACTTT. Its protein is CASSVTLQGGNLHF.

The chain has TRBV15 and TRBJ2-1, with 12 bases aligning to TRBD2. The CDR3 totals 18 residues. Germline CDR1 LNHNV, CDR2 YYDKDF (reference sequence). The junction had 19 bases not matched to a gene; V was cut back by 6 bases and J by 10 bases. CDR3 loop: CATSKGGLAGSPKREQFF. In DNA, the CDR3 is TGTGCCACCAGTAAGGGGGGACTAGCGGGCAGCCCGAAAAGGGAGCAGTTCTTC.

The chain couples TRBV18 to TRBJ2-7; TRBD1 matches at 10 bases. The CDR3 has 15 residues. The V segment lost 2 bases and the J segment 1 base; nucleotides outside the gene matches: 2. Germline lookup yields CDR1 KGHSH and CDR2 LQKENI. CDR3 amino acids: CASSPGTGVSYEQYF. CDR3 DNA: TGTGCCAGCTCACCAGGGACAGGGGTATCCTACGAGCAGTACTTC.

This clone was seen only once. V usage is TRBV18 and J usage is TRBJ2-1; TRBD1 is a possible D gene (5 bases). Trimming shortened V by 5 bases and J by 3 bases, and 11 bases separated the two germline ends. This CDR3 contains 14 residues. CDR1 is KGHSH, CDR2 LQKENI, per germline. CDR3 in amino acids: CASSYQGLYNEQFF. The CDR3, as DNA: TGTGCCAGCTCATATCAGGGCCTCTACAATGAGCAGTTCTTC.

The V gene is TRBV5-3, the J gene TRBJ2-3; 8 bases map to TRBD1. TRBV5-3 is an ORF for which the function is uncertain. The CDR3 sequence is 16 residues long. J gave up 0 bases and V 3 bases, and 6 bases lay outside the gene matches. The CDR3, as DNA: TGTGCCAGAAGCTGGACAGGGTGCGTAAGCACAGATACGCAGTATTTT. Translation: CARSWTGCVSTDTQYF.

This rearrangement joins TRBV5-1 to TRBJ2-7; D remains ambiguous. The CDR3 consists of 11 residues. The V end lost 3 bases, the J end lost 3 bases, and 4 bases lay between the germline ends. Per the germline V gene, CDR1 is SGHRS and CDR2 is YFSETQ. The CDR3 region has the DNA TGCGCCAGCAGCTCGGGCTACGAGCAGTACTTC. It translates to CASSSGYEQYF.

V gene TRBV28 combines with J gene TRBJ2-7, with TRBD1 matching 7 bases. V gave up 4 bases and J gave up 0 bases; unmatched junction bases: 3. Germline V CDR1 and CDR2: MDHEN, SYDVKM. The CDR3 spans 14 residues. CDR3 loop: CASSSTGSSYEQYF. CDR3 nucleotide sequence: TGTGCCAGCAGTTCGACAGGGAGCTCCTACGAGCAGTACTTC.

The rearrangement joins TRBV6-5 to TRBJ1-4; 8 bases are a match to TRBD1. The CDR3 loop spans 15 amino acids. Germline lookup yields CDR1 MNHEY and CDR2 SVGAGI. The V and J ends lost 2 bases and 5 bases, in that order; junction bases with no gene match: 4. The CDR3 DNA sequence: TGTGCCAGCAGTTACCGGGGACAGGAAAATGAAAAACTGTTTTTT. It yields the protein CASSYRGQENEKLFF.

This rearrangement joins TRBV6-5 to TRBJ2-3; the D is unclear. Trimming took 6 bases from V and 2 from J, leaving 6 bases between them. This CDR3 contains 12 residues. Germline V CDR1 and CDR2: MNHEY, SVGAGI. For the CDR3, the DNA is TGTGCCAGCAGACTGGTCACAGATACGCAGTATTTT. As protein: CASRLVTDTQYF.

In this sample, this clone turned up once. The chain links TRBV2 to TRBJ2-5; 8 bases align to TRBD1. The V gene end was trimmed by 8 bases and the J gene end by 5 bases; junction bases not matched to a gene: 7. The CDR3 spans 13 residues. Germline V gives CDR1 SNHLY, CDR2 FYNNEI. The CDR3 spells CASQTGVKETQYF. The CDR3 coding sequence is TGTGCCAGCCAGACAGGGGTAAAGGAGACCCAGTACTTC.